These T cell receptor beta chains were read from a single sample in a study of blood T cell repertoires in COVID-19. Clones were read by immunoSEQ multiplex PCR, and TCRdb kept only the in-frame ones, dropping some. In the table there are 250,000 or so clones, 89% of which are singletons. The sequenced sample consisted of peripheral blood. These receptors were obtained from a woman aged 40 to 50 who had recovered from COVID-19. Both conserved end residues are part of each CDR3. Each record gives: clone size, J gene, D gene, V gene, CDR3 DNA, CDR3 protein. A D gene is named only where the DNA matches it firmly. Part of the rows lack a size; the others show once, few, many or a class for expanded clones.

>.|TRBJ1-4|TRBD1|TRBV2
TGTGCCAGCAGTGAAATATGGGACAGTGGTATGAAAAAACTGTTTTTT
CASSEIWDSGMKKLFF
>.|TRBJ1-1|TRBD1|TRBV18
TGTGCCAGCTCACCGCAGGGGGACAACACTGAAGCTTTCTTT
CASSPQGDNTEAFF
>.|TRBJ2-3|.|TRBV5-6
TGTGCCAGCAGCTTGGCCGGTTGGCCAGGGGATTTTGGCACAGATACGCAGTATTTT
CASSLAGWPGDFGTDTQYF
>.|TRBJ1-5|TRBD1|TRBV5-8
TGTGCCAGCAGCACCGGGACAGATAGCAATCAGCCCCAGCATTTT
CASSTGTDSNQPQHF
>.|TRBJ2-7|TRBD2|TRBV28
TGTGCCAGCAGTTTCTGGCGGGAGGGCCTCGGTTTAAATCCCTACGAGCAGTACTTC
CASSFWREGLGLNPYEQYF
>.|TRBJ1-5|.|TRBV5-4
TGTGCCAGCAGCTTTTGGGGCGAGAATCAGCCCCAGCATTTT
CASSFWGENQPQHF
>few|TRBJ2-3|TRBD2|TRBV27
TGTGCCAGCAGGCCTGGGGGGGGTGGGAATACGCAGTATTTT
CASRPGGGGNTQYF
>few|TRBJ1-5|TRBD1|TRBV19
TGTGCCACCCCGACAGGGTTCGGTCAGCCCCAGCATTTT
CATPTGFGQPQHF
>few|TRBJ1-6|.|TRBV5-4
TGTGCCAGCAGCTTGGGCGGTAATTCACCCCTCCACTTT
CASSLGGNSPLHF
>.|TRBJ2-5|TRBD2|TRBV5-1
TGCGCCAGCAGCTTGTATATGCGGGGCCGACTAGCGGGAGCTCGGGAGACCCAGTACTTC
CASSLYMRGRLAGARETQYF
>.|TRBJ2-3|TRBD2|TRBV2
TGTGCCAGCAGGCTACTAGCGGGAGTATCCGATACGCAGTATTTT
CASRLLAGVSDTQYF
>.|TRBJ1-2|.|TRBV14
TGTGCCAGCAGCCAAGATTCAGGGAAGTGGGGCTACACCTTC
CASSQDSGKWGYTF
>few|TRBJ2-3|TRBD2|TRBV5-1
TGCGCCAGCAGCTTCCCTAGCGGGAGGGCCGGCACAGATACGCAGTATTTT
CASSFPSGRAGTDTQYF
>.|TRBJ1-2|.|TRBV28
TGTGCCAGCGACGGGCAGGGCCAGGGTAACGGCTACACCTTC
CASDGQGQGNGYTF
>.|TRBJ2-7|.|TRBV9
TGTGCCAGCAGCGTAGCGGGGTCGGTCCTCTACGAGCAGTACTTC
CASSVAGSVLYEQYF
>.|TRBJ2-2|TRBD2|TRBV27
TGTGCCAGCAGTGCCCTAGCGGGAGGGGGGAACACCGGGGAGCTGTTTTTT
CASSALAGGGNTGELFF
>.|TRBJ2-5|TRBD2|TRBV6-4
TGTGCCAGCCTTCTAGCGGGGGAAGAGACCCAGTACTTC
CASLLAGEETQYF
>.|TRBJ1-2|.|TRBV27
TGTGCCAGCAGTTCAGGATACGGGGTAGAGTACGATGGCTACACCTTC
CASSSGYGVEYDGYTF
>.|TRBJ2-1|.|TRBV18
TGTGCCAGCTCACCGGACAGTCACTCCTACAATGAGCAGTTCTTC
CASSPDSHSYNEQFF
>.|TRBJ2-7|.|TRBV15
TGTGCCACCAGCAGAGGCGGGGACGGGCAGTACTTC
CATSRGGDGQYF
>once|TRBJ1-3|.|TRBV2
TGTGCCAGCAGTGACCAGGCCTGGTCCGGAAACACCATATATTTT
CASSDQAWSGNTIYF
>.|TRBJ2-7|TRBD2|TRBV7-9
TGTGCCAGCAGCTCCGGACTAGCGGGAGATGAAGAGCAGTACTTC
CASSSGLAGDEEQYF
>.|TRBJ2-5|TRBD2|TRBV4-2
TGTGCCAGCAGCCAGGACCTAGCGGGAGGGCCGCAGACCCAGTACTTC
CASSQDLAGGPQTQYF
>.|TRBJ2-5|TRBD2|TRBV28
TGTGCCAGCAGCCAACCGGGGGGGGATGAGACCCAGTACTTC
CASSQPGGDETQYF
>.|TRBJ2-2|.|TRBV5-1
TGCGCCAGCAGAGGACAGTCCGCGAACACCGGGGAGCTGTTTTTT
CASRGQSANTGELFF
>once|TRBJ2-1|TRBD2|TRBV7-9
TGTGCCAGCAGTTCAAAACCTAGCGGGAACTACAATGAGCAGTTCTTC
CASSSKPSGNYNEQFF
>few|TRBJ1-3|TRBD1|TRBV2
TGTGCCAGCAGCCTAGCAGGGACAGCCTTCTCTGGAAACACCATATATTTT
CASSLAGTAFSGNTIYF
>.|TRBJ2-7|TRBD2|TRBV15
TGTGCCACCAGCGGGGAGCGGGAGGGTTCGTTCGAGCAGTACTTC
CATSGEREGSFEQYF
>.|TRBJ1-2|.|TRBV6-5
TGTGCCAGCAGTTATTCGGGGGGCTCTGGCTACACCTTC
CASSYSGGSGYTF
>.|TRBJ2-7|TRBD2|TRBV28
TGTGCCAGCATCTCTAGCGGGAGGGCCTACGAGCAGTACTTC
CASISSGRAYEQYF
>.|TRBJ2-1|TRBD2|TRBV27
TGTGCCAGCAGCATCATTGGACTAGCGGCGCACAATGAGCAGTTCTTC
CASSIIGLAAHNEQFF
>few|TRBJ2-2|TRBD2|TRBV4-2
TGTGCCAGCAGCCAAGAGCGGGAGTGGGGGGAGCTGTTTTTT
CASSQEREWGELFF
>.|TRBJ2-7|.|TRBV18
TGTGCCAGCTCACCCGGGACTCTATACGAGCAGTACTTC
CASSPGTLYEQYF
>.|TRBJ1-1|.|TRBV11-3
TGTGCCAGCAGCTTTTCAGGGGACACTGAAGCTTTCTTT
CASSFSGDTEAFF
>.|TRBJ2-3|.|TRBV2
TGTGCCAGCAAGGAAGGGGTACGCGATACGCAGTATTTT
CASKEGVRDTQYF
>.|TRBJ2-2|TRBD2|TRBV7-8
TGTGCCAGCAGCTTACGACTAGCCCGCTTTACCGGGGAGCTGTTTTTT
CASSLRLARFTGELFF
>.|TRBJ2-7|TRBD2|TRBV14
TGTGCCAGCAGCTTTACTAGCGGGGCCCCTGGCTACGAGCAGTACTTC
CASSFTSGAPGYEQYF
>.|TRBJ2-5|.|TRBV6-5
TGTGCCCTAAGGGAGCGAAACCAAGAGACCCAGTACTTC
CALRERNQETQYF
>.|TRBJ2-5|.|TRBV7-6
TGTGCCAGCAGAGCTTACGAGAAAAACGGGGAGACCCAGTACTTC
CASRAYEKNGETQYF
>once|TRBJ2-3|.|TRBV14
TGTGCCAGCAGCCAATCCACGGGAGCTAGCACAGATACGCAGTATTTT
CASSQSTGASTDTQYF
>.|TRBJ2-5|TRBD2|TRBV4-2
TGTGCCAGCAGCCAAGATGCGACTAGCGGGGTTTATATTCAAGAGACCCAGTACTTC
CASSQDATSGVYIQETQYF
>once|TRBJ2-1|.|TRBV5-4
TGTGCCAGCAGCTTGTATGGGACACTTGACTACAATGAGCAGTTCTTC
CASSLYGTLDYNEQFF
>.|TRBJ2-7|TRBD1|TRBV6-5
TGTGCCAGCACCCTCGACAGGGGGCCCTCTTACGAGCAGTACTTC
CASTLDRGPSYEQYF
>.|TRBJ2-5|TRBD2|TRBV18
TGTGCCAGCTCACGAGGGATGGTAGCGGGAGCTGGAGAGACCCAGTACTTC
CASSRGMVAGAGETQYF
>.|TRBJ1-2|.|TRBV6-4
TGTGCCAGCGCCGTACAGGAAGGGTTCAGCGGCTACACCTTC
CASAVQEGFSGYTF
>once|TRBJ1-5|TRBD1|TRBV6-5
TGTGCCTCAAAGGGGGCCGGGAAAAATCAGCCCCAGCATTTT
CASKGAGKNQPQHF
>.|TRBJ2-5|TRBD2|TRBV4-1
TGCGCCAGCAGCCAAGAGTATAGCGGGAGGGAGACCCAGTACTTC
CASSQEYSGRETQYF
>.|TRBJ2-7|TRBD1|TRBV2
TGTGCCAGCAGTGGCGGCAGGGGGATGGCCTACGAGCAGTACTTC
CASSGGRGMAYEQYF
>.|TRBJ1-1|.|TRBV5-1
TGCGCCAGCAGCACACGGACATCCTTGGGCACTGAAGCTTTCTTT
CASSTRTSLGTEAFF
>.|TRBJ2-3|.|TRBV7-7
TGTGCCAGCAGCCCAGGGGTTCCCTCCGGCACAGATACGCAGTATTTT
CASSPGVPSGTDTQYF
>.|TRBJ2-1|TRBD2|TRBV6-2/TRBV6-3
TGTGCCAGCAGTCGACTAGCGGGAGTGGGTGAGCAGTTCTTC
CASSRLAGVGEQFF
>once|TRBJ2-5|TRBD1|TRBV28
TGTGCCAGCAGTACGGTAACAGGGGGGGAGACCCAGTACTTC
CASSTVTGGETQYF
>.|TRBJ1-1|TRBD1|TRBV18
TGTGCCAGCTCACCACGCCGGGACAGGGTAACTGAAGCTTTCTTT
CASSPRRDRVTEAFF
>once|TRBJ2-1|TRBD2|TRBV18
TGTGCCAGCTCACCACCCGGGACTAGCTACAATGAGCAGTTCTTC
CASSPPGTSYNEQFF
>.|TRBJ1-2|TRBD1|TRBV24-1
TGTGCCACCAGTGATCAGGGACAGGGGGCTGCTGGCTACACCTTC
CATSDQGQGAAGYTF
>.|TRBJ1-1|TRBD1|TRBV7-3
TGTGCCAGCAGCTCCACCGGGACAGGGGGAACTGAAGCTTTCTTT
CASSSTGTGGTEAFF
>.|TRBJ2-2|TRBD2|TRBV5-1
TGCGCCAGCAGCTTGGCCGGGGCTAGCGGGGGAAACACCGGGGAGCTGTTTTTT
CASSLAGASGGNTGELFF
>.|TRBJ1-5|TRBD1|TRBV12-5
TGTGCTAGTGGCGCCGGGCAGGGGGCGGCTCAGCCCCAGCATTTT
CASGAGQGAAQPQHF
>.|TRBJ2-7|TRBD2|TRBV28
TGTGCCAGCAGTCACGCGGGACTAGCGGGAGCGGGAGAGCAGTACTTC
CASSHAGLAGAGEQYF
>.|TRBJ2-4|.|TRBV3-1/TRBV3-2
TGTGCCAGCAGCCAAGAGTCTAGCGTTTTCGAAAACATTCAGTACTTC
CASSQESSVFENIQYF